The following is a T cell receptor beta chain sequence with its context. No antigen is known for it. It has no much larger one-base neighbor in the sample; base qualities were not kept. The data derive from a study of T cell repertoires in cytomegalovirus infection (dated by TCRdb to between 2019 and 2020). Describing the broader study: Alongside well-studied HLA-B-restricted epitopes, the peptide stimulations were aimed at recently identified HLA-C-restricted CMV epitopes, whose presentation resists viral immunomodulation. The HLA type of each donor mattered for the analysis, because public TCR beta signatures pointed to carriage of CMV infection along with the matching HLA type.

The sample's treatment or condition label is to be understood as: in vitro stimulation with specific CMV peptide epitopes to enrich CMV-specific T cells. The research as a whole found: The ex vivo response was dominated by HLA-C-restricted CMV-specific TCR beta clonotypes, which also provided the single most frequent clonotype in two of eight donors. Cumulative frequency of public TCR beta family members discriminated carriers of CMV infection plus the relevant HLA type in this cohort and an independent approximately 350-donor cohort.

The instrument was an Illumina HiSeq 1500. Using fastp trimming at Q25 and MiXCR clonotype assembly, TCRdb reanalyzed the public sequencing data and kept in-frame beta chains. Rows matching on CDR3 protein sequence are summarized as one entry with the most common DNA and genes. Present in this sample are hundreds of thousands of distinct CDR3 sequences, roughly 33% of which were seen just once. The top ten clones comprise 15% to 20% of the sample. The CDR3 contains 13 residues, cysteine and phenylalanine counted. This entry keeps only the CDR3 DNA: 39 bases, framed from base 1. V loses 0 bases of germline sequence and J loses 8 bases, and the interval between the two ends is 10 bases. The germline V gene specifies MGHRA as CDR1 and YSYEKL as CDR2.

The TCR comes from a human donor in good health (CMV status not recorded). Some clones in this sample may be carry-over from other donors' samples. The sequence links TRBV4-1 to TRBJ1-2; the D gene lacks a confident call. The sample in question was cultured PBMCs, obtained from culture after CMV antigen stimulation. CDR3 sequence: CASSQDLGGGYTF. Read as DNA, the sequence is TGCGCCAGCAGCCAAGATCTTGGCGGGGGCTACACCTTC.